The 30 T cell receptor beta chains below all came from one sample that was sequenced in a study of blood T cell repertoires in COVID-19. Data came from immunoSEQ multiplex PCR; TCRdb stores just in-frame clones and leaves some out. This repertoire shows approximately 150,000 clones, around four fifths found once; its top ten account for about 8.1%. The sample was peripheral blood. The receptors were sampled from a woman over 75 with COVID-19, enrolled during active disease.

The rearrangement links TRBV6-5 to TRBJ1-1; TRBD1 is a possible D gene (6 bases). CDR1 and CDR2 from the germline V gene are MNHEY and SVGAGI. This CDR3 has 13 residues. V lost 6 bases and J lost 2, with 10 bases in between. The CDR3 nucleotides are TGTGCCAGCAGATTACAGGGCAACACTGAAGCTTTCTTT. Translating gives CASRLQGNTEAFF.

The chain carries TRBV6-2 or TRBV6-3 and TRBJ1-2; TRBD1 matches 7 bases. With 6 bases clipped from V and 5 bases from J, the junction kept 9 bases outside the gene matches. From germline, CDR1 is MNHEY and CDR2 SVGEGT. This CDR3 has 14 amino acids. This CDR3 is CASSPRGQSYGYTF. CDR3 sequence (DNA): TGTGCCAGCAGCCCGAGGGGGCAATCGTATGGCTACACCTTC.

This chain uses TRBV10-3 with TRBJ2-3; maybe TRBD2 (5 bases). Trimming took off 3 bases at V and 3 bases at J, with 16 bases between the two ends. This CDR3 comprises 16 residues. Looked up from germline, CDR1 is ENHRY and CDR2 is SYGVKD. The chain's CDR3 is CAISESRAVLTDTQYF. Written as DNA, the CDR3 is TGTGCCATCAGTGAATCGAGGGCAGTACTAACAGATACGCAGTATTTT.

The rearrangement links TRBV5-4 to TRBJ2-5, with a weak D call TRBD1 (5 bases). The CDR3 spans 14 residues. The germline gives CDR1 SGHNT, CDR2 YYREEE (reference sequence). The V end lost 4 bases, the J end lost 2 bases, and 12 bases lay between the germline ends. CDR3 protein: CASSTIRGQETQYF. DNA for the CDR3: TGTGCCAGCAGCACTATAAGGGGACAAGAGACCCAGTACTTC.

V is TRBV4-1 and J is TRBJ2-7, with 9 bases fitting TRBD2. From germline, CDR1 is MGHRA and CDR2 YSYEKL. The V and J ends lost 1 base and 4 bases, in that order; junction bases with no gene match: 5. This CDR3 is built from 15 residues. CDR3 sequence: CASSQGLADLYEQYF. As DNA, the CDR3 is TGCGCCAGCAGCCAAGGACTAGCGGATTTGTACGAGCAGTACTTC.

J is TRBJ1-2 and V is TRBV3-1 (or the pseudogene TRBV3-2); D is possibly TRBD1 (5 bases). V gave up 3 bases and J gave up 8 bases, with 10 bases separating them. The CDR3 loop spans 12 amino acids. Per germline, CDR1 LGHDT and CDR2 YNNKEL (reference sequence). CDR3 DNA sequence: TGTGCCAGCAGCCAGGGGGGAGGAGGCTACACCTTC. Its protein is CASSQGGGGYTF.

The chain uses TRBV5-6 and TRBJ2-1; 13 bases align to TRBD2. The germline gives CDR1 SGHDT, CDR2 YYEEEE. V lost 2 bases, J lost 6 bases, and 5 bases stayed unmatched. This CDR3 is built from 16 residues. The CDR3 sequence: CASSFTGLAGINEQFF. DNA for the CDR3: TGTGCCAGCAGCTTCACGGGACTAGCGGGAATCAATGAGCAGTTCTTC.

The chain has TRBV21-1 and TRBJ1-6; the table's D call of TRBD1 was not tested on the DNA. TRBV21-1 represents a pseudogene. The CDR3 consists of 17 residues. In DNA form, the CDR3 reads TGTGCCAGCAGCTCCCGACAGGGACGCTCCTATAATTCACCCCTCCACTTT. The encoded protein is CASSSRQGRSYNSPLHF.

This clone was counted between two and nine times. CDR3 DNA: TGTGCCAGCAGCCCCGACAGGGACTTTTGGCCCCAGCATTTT. Translation: CASSPDRDFWPQHF. The V gene is TRBV6-4, the J gene TRBJ1-5, with 7 nucleotides matching TRBD1. V shed 6 bases, J shed 9 bases, and the junction held 11 bases outside the gene matches. CDR1 and CDR2 from the germline V gene are MRHNA and SNTAGT. The CDR3 has 14 amino acids.

The chain couples TRBV7-9 to TRBJ2-3, with TRBD1 matching 7 bases. With 3 bases clipped from V and 0 bases from J, the junction kept 9 bases outside the gene matches. The CDR3 is made up of 17 amino acids. Germline V gene sequence: CDR1 SEHNR, CDR2 FQNEAQ (reference sequence). The CDR3 sequence is CASSLGRQGTSTDTQYF. DNA for the CDR3: TGTGCCAGCAGCTTGGGTCGACAGGGCACTAGCACAGATACGCAGTATTTT.

The chain carries TRBV6-5 and TRBJ1-1, with D possibly matching TRBD1 (5 bases). Germline CDR1 and CDR2: MNHEY and SVGAGI. Trimming left V 7 bases short and J 0 bases short, with 12 bases between. This CDR3 has 14 amino acids. CDR3 protein: CASTDGGMNTEAFF. The CDR3 nucleotides read TGTGCCAGCACCGATGGGGGGATGAACACTGAAGCTTTCTTT.

The V gene is TRBV5-1, the J gene TRBJ2-7, with 9 bases matching TRBD1. Unmatched junction bases numbered 8, after V lost 5 bases and J lost 5 bases. CDR1 and CDR2 from the germline V gene are SGHRS and YFSETQ. The CDR3 loop spans 14 amino acids. CDR3 DNA: TGCGCCAGCAGAGCGCGACAGGGGGTCAACGAGCAGTACTTC. This translates into CASRARQGVNEQYF.

The rearrangement uses TRBV2 and TRBJ1-5; D is uncertain. CDR1 is SNHLY, CDR2 FYNNEI, per germline. The CDR3 has 14 amino acids. V dropped 2 bases and J dropped 5 bases, with 10 bases sitting between them. For the CDR3, the DNA is TGTGCCAGCAGTGAAATAGGCCGGGATCAGCCCCAGCATTTT. Its protein is CASSEIGRDQPQHF.

The gene calls are TRBV18 and TRBJ1-5, with 7 bases that match TRBD1. The CDR3 covers 14 residues. V lost 2 bases, J lost 5 bases, and 3 bases stayed unmatched. Looked up from germline, CDR1 is KGHSH and CDR2 is LQKENI. In DNA, the CDR3 is TGTGCCAGCTCACCAGGACAGGCATATCAGCCCCAGCATTTT. Protein sequence: CASSPGQAYQPQHF.

The V call is TRBV4-1, the J call TRBJ2-2, with 7 bases matching TRBD2. This CDR3 is built from 16 residues. In germline, CDR1 is MGHRA, CDR2 YSYEKL. Trimming removed 7 bases from V and 0 bases from J; junction bases left unmatched: 8. Here the CDR3 reads CASTDIAGSNTGELFF. In nucleotides, the CDR3 is TGCGCCAGCACCGATATAGCGGGCTCGAACACCGGGGAGCTGTTTTTT.

The chain links TRBV2 to TRBJ2-3; TRBD2 agrees at 9 bases. Germline V lookup: CDR1 SNHLY, CDR2 FYNNEI. The V and J ends lost 6 bases and 2 bases, in that order; junction bases with no gene match: 9. The CDR3 consists of 16 residues. The CDR3 coding sequence is TGTGCCAGCAGGTTAGCGGGAGCGAAATACACAGATACGCAGTATTTT. It is translated as CASRLAGAKYTDTQYF. The entire variable domain, with the rest obtained from reference TRBV2 and TRBJ2-3, is as follows: EPEVTQTPSHQVTQMGQEVILRCVPISNHLYFYWYRQILGQKVEFLVSFYNNEISEKSEIFDDQFSVERPDGSNFTLKIRSTKLEDSAMYFCASRLAGAKYTDTQYFGPGTRLTVL.

The chain links TRBV19 to TRBJ1-1; D remains ambiguous. The CDR3 runs 14 residues. V was trimmed by 6 bases and J by 0 bases, leaving 11 bases between them. Germline V gene data show CDR1 as LNHDA and CDR2 as SQIVND (reference sequence). CDR3 region: CASSLKQLNTEAFF. The CDR3 nucleotides are TGTGCCAGTAGCCTCAAACAGCTGAACACTGAAGCTTTCTTT. Drawing the rest from reference TRBV19 and TRBJ1-1, the complete variable domain is DGGITQSPKYLFRKEGQNVTLSCEQNLNHDAMYWYRQDPGQGLRLIYYSQIVNDFQKGDIAEGYSVSREKKESFPLTVTSAQKNPTAFYLCASSLKQLNTEAFFGQGTRLTVV.

The chain joins TRBV11-2 to TRBJ2-4, with a weak D call TRBD1 (6 bases). Trimming took 5 bases from V and 7 from J, leaving 18 bases between them. The CDR3 runs 15 residues. The germline gives CDR1 SGHAT, CDR2 FQNNGV. The CDR3 DNA reads TGTGCCAGCAGCCCCCCGTACCAAACAGGGAACATTCAGTACTTC. The encoded protein is CASSPPYQTGNIQYF.

The chain recombines TRBV18 with TRBJ2-5; TRBD1 is a possible D gene (6 bases). Germline V CDR1 and CDR2: KGHSH, LQKENI. Trimming took off 3 bases at V and 2 bases at J, with 13 bases between the two ends. CDR3 length: 15 amino acids. CDR3: CASSPVPGVQETQYF. The CDR3 region has the DNA TGTGCCAGCTCACCGGTCCCAGGGGTTCAAGAGACCCAGTACTTC.

This clone came up a few times. The chain combines TRBV19 with TRBJ1-1, with TRBD1 matching 7 bases. Germline trimming cut 6 bases from V and 0 bases from J; bases unmatched to any gene: 7. CDR3 length equals 15 residues. Germline assignment: CDR1 LNHDA and CDR2 SQIVND (reference sequence). The CDR3: CASRETGYLNTEAFF. CDR3 DNA sequence: TGTGCCAGTAGGGAGACAGGGTACCTGAACACTGAAGCTTTCTTT.

The rearrangement uses TRBV3-1 (or the pseudogene TRBV3-2) and TRBJ1-2; D is unresolved. This CDR3 contains 13 residues. Germline CDR1 and CDR2: LGHDT and YNNKEL (reference sequence). V lost 4 bases and J lost 3, with 9 bases in between. The CDR3 loop is CASSPRQDYGYTF. For the CDR3, the DNA is TGTGCCAGCAGCCCCAGACAAGACTATGGCTACACCTTC.

The chain has TRBV18 and TRBJ2-2, with 7 bases matching TRBD1. Germline CDR1 and CDR2: KGHSH and LQKENI. The CDR3 extends over 14 amino acids. V was pared by 6 bases and J by 5 bases, with 6 bases of the junction left unmatched. The CDR3 is CASSLTGKTGELFF. Here the CDR3 DNA reads TGTGCCAGCTCGCTGACAGGGAAGACCGGGGAGCTGTTTTTT.

This chain connects TRBV18 to TRBJ2-1, with D unresolved. Germline V gene data show CDR1 as KGHSH and CDR2 as LQKENI. The V end lost 0 bases, the J end lost 9 bases, and 9 bases lay between the germline ends. The CDR3 runs 13 residues. The CDR3 here is CASSPPVNSEQFF. The CDR3 DNA sequence: TGTGCCAGCTCACCACCTGTCAATAGTGAGCAGTTCTTC.

This rearrangement joins TRBV28 to TRBJ1-5, with a weak D call TRBD1 (6 bases). Germline values: CDR1 MDHEN, CDR2 SYDVKM. The CDR3 has 17 amino acids. Between the trimmed V and J ends, which lost 4 bases and 1 base, there was a span of 17 bases. The CDR3 is CASSWGWGRTSNQPQHF. The CDR3 nucleotides read TGTGCCAGCAGTTGGGGGTGGGGGCGTACGAGCAATCAGCCCCAGCATTTT.

The chain carries TRBV7-2 and TRBJ1-2; D might be TRBD1 (5 bases). Trimming removed 3 bases at V and 0 bases at J, with 11 bases between. There are 15 residues in the CDR3. Germline V gives CDR1 SGHTA, CDR2 FQGNSA. The CDR3 DNA is TGTGCCAGCAGCTTTCGGACAACCTCTAACTATGGCTACACCTTC. Translated: CASSFRTTSNYGYTF. The whole variable domain, remainder taken from reference TRBV7-2 and TRBJ1-2, is GAGVSQSPSNKVTEKGKDVELRCDPISGHTALYWYRQSLGQGLEFLIYFQGNSAPDKSGLPSDRFSAERTGGSVSTLTIQRTQQEDSAVYLCASSFRTTSNYGYTFGSGTRLTVV.

The V gene is TRBV6-2 or TRBV6-3, the J gene TRBJ2-7; D ambiguous. The CDR3 runs to 13 residues. CDR1 is MNHEY and CDR2 is SVGEGT in the germline V gene. V gave up 4 bases and J gave up 6 bases, with 13 bases separating them. This chain's CDR3 is CASSSLTHPEQYF. Written as DNA, the CDR3 is TGTGCCAGCAGTTCCTTAACTCATCCCGAGCAGTACTTC.

The rearrangement links TRBV28 to TRBJ1-6; 8 nucleotides match TRBD1. Germline V CDR1 and CDR2: MDHEN, SYDVKM. V lost 3 bases to trimming and J lost 9 bases; unmatched junction nucleotides: 10. The CDR3 spans 16 residues. This CDR3 is CASSFPRGRFSSPLHF. CDR3 nucleotides: TGTGCCAGCAGTTTCCCCAGGGGGCGGTTTAGTTCACCCCTCCACTTT. Drawing the rest from reference TRBV28 and TRBJ1-6, the complete variable domain is DVKVTQSSRYLVKRTGEKVFLECVQDMDHENMFWYRQDPGLGLRLIYFSYDVKMKEKGDIPEGYSVSREKKERFSLILESASTNQTSMYLCASSFPRGRFSSPLHFGNGTRLTVT.

The rearrangement uses TRBV3-1 (or the pseudogene TRBV3-2) and TRBJ2-3, with D maybe TRBD2 (5 bases). CDR3 length equals 13 residues. Germline CDR1 reads LGHDT; CDR2 reads YNNKEL (reference sequence). Trimming cost V 4 bases and J 5 bases, with 10 bases left between them. CDR3 protein: CASSLGERDTQYF. The CDR3 DNA follows: TGTGCCAGCAGCCTCGGGGAGAGAGATACGCAGTATTTT.

The V and J genes are TRBV10-3 and TRBJ2-1; 13 bases fit TRBD2. From germline, CDR1 is ENHRY and CDR2 SYGVKD. The V and J ends lost 4 bases and 8 bases, in that order; junction bases with no gene match: 2. CDR3 length: 14 amino acids. CDR3 sequence (DNA): TGTGCCATCAGTGGCGGACTAGCGGGGGATGAGCAGTTCTTC. Protein: CAISGGLAGDEQFF.

This clone came up a few times. CDR3 residues: CASRSTRQDTEAFF. CDR3 DNA: TGCGCCAGCAGATCAACGCGACAGGACACTGAAGCTTTCTTT. The chain couples TRBV5-1 to TRBJ1-1; D possibly corresponds to TRBD1 (6 bases). Germline V lookup: CDR1 SGHRS, CDR2 YFSETQ. The CDR3 totals 14 residues. V was cut by 5 bases and J by 3 bases, with 14 bases left in between.